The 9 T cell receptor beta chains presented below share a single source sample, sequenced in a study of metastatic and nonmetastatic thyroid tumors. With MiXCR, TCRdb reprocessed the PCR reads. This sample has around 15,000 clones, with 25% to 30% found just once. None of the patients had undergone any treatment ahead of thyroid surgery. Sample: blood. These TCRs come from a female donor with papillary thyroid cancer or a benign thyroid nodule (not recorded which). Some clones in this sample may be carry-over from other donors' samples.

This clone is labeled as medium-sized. DNA for the CDR3: TGTGCCAGCAGCTTAATCCAGGGGACTGGAAACACCATATATTTT. It codes for CASSLIQGTGNTIYF. The genes are TRBV7-9 and TRBJ1-3; tentative D call: TRBD1 (6 bases). Trimming took 2 bases from V and 2 from J, leaving 10 bases between them. The germline CDR1 and CDR2 sequences are SEHNR and FQNEAQ (reference sequence). The CDR3 contains 15 residues.

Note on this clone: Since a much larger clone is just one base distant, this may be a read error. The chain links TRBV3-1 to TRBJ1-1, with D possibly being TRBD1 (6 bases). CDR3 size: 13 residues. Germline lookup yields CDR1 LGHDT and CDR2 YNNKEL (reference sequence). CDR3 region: CSSSQGPNTEAFF. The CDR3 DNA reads TGTTCCAGCAGCCAGGGGCCGAACACTGAAGCTTTCTTT.

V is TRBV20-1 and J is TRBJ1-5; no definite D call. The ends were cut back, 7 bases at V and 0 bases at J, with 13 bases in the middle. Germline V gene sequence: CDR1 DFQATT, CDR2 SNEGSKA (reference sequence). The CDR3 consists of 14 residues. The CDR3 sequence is CSVGGWNSNQPQHF. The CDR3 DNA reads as TGCAGTGTCGGTGGATGGAATAGCAATCAGCCCCAGCATTTT.

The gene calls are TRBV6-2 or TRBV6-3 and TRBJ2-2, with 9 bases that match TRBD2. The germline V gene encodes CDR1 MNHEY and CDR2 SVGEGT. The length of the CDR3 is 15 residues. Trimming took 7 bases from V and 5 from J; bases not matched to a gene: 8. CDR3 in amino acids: CASTLAGVVTGELFF. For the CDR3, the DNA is TGTGCCAGCACCTTAGCGGGGGTAGTGACCGGGGAGCTGTTTTTT.

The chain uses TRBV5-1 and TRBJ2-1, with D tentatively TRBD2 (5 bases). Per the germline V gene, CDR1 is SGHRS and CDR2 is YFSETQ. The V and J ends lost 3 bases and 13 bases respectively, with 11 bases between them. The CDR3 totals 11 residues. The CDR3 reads CASSSDYHQFF. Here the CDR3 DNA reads TGCGCCAGCAGCTCCGACTATCACCAGTTCTTC.

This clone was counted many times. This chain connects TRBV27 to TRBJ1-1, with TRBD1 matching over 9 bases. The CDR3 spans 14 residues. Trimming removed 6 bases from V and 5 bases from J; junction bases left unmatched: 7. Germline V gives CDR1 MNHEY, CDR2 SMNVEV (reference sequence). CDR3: CASRPGQGLTEAFF. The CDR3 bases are TGTGCCAGCAGGCCGGGACAGGGCTTGACTGAAGCTTTCTTT.

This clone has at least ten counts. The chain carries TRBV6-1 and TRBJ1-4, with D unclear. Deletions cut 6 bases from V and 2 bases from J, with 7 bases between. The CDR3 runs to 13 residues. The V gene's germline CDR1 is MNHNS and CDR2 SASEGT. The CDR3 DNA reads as TGTGCCAGCAGCGCGGGGACTAATGAAAAACTGTTTTTT. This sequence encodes CASSAGTNEKLFF.

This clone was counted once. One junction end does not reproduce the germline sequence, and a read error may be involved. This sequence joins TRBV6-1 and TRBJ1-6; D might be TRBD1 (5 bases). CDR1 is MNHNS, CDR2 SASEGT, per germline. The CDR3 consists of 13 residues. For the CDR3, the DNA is TGTGCCAGCAGAACGAAGGGGTTTTCACCCCTCGACTTT. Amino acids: CASRTKGFSPLDF.

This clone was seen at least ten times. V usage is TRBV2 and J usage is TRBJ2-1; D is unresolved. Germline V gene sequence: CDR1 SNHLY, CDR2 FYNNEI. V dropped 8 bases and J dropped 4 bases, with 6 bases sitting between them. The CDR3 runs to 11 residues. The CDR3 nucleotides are TGTGCCAGCGGCTATTACAATGAGCAGTTCTTC. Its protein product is CASGYYNEQFF. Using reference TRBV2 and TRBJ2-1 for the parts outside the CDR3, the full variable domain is EPEVTQTPSHQVTQMGQEVILRCVPISNHLYFYWYRQILGQKVEFLVSFYNNEISEKSEIFDDQFSVERPDGSNFTLKIRSTKLEDSAMYFCASGYYNEQFFGPGTRLTVL.